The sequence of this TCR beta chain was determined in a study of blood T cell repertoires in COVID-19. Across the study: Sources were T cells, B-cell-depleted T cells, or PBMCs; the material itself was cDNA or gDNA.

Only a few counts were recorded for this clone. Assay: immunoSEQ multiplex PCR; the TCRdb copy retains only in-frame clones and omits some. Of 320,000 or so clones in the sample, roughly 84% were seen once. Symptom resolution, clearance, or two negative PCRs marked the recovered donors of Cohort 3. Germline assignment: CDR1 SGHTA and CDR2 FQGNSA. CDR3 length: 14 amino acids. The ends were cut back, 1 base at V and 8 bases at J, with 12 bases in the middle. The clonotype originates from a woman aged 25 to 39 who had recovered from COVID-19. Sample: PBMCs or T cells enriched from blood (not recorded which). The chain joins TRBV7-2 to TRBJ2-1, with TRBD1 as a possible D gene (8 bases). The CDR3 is CASSLGTGRDEQFF. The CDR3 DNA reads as TGTGCCAGCAGCTTAGGGACAGGGAGGGATGAGCAGTTCTTC.